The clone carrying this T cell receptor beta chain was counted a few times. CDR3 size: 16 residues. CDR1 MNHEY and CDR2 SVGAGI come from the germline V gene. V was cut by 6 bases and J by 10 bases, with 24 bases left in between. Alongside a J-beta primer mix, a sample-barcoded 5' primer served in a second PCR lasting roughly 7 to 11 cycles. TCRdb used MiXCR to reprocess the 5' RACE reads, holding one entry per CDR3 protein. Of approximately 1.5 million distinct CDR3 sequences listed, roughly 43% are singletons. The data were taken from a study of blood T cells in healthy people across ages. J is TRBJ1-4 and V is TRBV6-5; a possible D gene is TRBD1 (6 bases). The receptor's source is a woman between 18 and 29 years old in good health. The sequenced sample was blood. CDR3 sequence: CASSPNSLRGEGKLFF. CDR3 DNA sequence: TGTGCCAGCAGCCCTAACTCCTTGAGGGGGGAAGGAAAACTGTTTTTT.